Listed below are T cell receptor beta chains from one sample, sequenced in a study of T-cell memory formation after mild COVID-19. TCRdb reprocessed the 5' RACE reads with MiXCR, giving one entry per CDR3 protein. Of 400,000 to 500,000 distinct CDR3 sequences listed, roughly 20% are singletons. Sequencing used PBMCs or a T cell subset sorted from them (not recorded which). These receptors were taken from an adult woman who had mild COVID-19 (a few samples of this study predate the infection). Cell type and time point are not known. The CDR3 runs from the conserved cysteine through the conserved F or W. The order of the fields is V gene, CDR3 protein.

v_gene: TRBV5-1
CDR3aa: CASQREIRETQYF

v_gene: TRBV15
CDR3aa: CATSAAGIAKNIQYF

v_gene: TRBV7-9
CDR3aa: CASSQLGSSYNEQFF

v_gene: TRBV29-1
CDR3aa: CSVWSTGTGFTEAFF

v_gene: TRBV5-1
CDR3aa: CASSLQGGEAFF

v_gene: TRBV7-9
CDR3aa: CASSSALSLNTEAFF

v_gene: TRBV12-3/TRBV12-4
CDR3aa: CASSFGGGAKSMRQFF

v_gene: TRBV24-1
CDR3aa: CATSVGTSGRPGETQYF

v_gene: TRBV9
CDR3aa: CASSVGFTDTQYF

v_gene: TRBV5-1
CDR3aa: CASSLEGSGGSYNEQFF

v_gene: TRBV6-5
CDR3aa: CASRNDFSTDTQYF

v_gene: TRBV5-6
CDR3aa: CASSLGPPTGVIQPQHF

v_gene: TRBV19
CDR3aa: CASSIRNTEAFF

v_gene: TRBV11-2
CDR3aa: CASTLVGEEQYF

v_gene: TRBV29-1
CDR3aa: CSVAGRVVQETQYF

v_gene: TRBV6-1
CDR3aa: CASSEVVTATYQQYF

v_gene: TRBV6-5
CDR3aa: CASRSDRGDTYGYTF

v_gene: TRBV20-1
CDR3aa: CSARDTSGRLDEQFF

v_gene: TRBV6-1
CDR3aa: CASSELQGKNRETQYF

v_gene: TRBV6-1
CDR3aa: CASSGADEYEQYF

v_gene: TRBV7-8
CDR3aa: CASSSFTQYF

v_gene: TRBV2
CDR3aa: CARGGGDSNQPQHF

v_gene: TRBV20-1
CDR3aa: CSARPGLAGNYEQYF

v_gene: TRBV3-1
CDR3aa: CASSPWTSAGGYEQFF

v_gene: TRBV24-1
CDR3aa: CATSDLSGGPIETQYF

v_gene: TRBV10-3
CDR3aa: CAISESVTENYGYTF

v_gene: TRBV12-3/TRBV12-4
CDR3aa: CASSFGDLGQINTEAFF

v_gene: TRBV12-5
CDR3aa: CASGSGQASTDTQYF

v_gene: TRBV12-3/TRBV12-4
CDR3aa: CASREREGWETQYF

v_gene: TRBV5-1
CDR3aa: CASSREPGQGLYEQYF

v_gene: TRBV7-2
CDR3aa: CASSSRGPREQYF

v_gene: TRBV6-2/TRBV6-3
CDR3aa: CASSSIPTSRNYEQYF

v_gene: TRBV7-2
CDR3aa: CASSPMPAGTITGELFF

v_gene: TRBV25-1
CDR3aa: CASSETGGASEQYF

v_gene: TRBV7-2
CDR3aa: CASSLWAGGFTGELFF

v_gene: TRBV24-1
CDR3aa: CATSEGGQRTDTQYF